This T cell receptor (beta chain) is drawn from a study of PD-L1 blockade in urothelial cancer. Time point of the sample: peripheral blood 6 weeks after treatment start. Clones were sequenced by immunoSEQ multiplex PCR, and TCRdb holds only the in-frame ones, with some missing. The sample contains 100,000 to 150,000 clones, more than 70% of which appear only once. Germline CDR1 reads SGHRS; CDR2 reads YFSETQ. CDR3 size: 14 residues. V lost 4 bases to trimming and J lost 8 bases; unmatched junction nucleotides: 6. The gene calls are TRBV5-1 and TRBJ1-4, with TRBD1 matching over 9 bases. The specimen was PBMCs, collected around atezolizumab (anti-PD-L1) treatment. The sequence derives from a man in his forties or fifties with urothelial cancer. In nucleotides, the CDR3 is TGCGCCAGCAGCGCACAGGGGGCTGGAGAAAAACTGTTTTTT. It yields the protein CASSAQGAGEKLFF.